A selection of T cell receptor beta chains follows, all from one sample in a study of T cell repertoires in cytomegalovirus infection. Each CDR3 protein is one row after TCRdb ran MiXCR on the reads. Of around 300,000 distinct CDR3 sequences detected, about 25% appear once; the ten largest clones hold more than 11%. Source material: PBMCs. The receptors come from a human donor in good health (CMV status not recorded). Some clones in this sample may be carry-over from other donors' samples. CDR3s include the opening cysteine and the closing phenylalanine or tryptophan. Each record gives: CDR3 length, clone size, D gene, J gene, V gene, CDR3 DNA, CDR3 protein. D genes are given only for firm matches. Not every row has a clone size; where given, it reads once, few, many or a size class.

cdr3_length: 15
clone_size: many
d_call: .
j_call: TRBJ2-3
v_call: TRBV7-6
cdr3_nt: TGTGCCAGCAGCTTAAACGGGGCAGGGCTTGGTACGCAGTATTTT
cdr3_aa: CASSLNGAGLGTQYF

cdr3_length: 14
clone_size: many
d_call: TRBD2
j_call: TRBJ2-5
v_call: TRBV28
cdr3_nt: TGTGCCAGCAAGCCAGCGGGAGGGCCGGAGACCCAGTACTTC
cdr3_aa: CASKPAGGPETQYF

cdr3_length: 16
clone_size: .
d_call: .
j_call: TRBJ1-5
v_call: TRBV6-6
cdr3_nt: TGTGCCAGCAGTACACGAGGGATTGCAAGCAATCAGCCCCAGCATTTT
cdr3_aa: CASSTRGIASNQPQHF

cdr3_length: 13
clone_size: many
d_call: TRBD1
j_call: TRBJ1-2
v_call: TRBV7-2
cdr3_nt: TGTGCCAGCAGCTCTAGGACAGGGGCTGGCTACACCTTC
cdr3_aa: CASSSRTGAGYTF

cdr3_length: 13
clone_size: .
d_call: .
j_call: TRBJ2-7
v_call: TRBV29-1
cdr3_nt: TGCAGCGTTGCCGGCTTAGGAATCTACGAGCAGTACTTC
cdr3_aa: CSVAGLGIYEQYF

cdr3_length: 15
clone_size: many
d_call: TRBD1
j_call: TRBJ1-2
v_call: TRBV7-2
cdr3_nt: TGTGCCAGCAGCGTGACAGGGGCCAACAACTATGGCTACACCTTC
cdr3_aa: CASSVTGANNYGYTF

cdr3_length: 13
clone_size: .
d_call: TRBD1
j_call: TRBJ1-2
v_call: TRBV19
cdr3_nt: TGTGCCAGTAGTGCCGGACAGGCATATGGCTACACCTTC
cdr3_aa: CASSAGQAYGYTF

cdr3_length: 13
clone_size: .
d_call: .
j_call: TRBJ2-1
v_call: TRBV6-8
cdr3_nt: TGTGCCAGCAGTCCCCAAATCACGTTTGAGCAGTTCTTC
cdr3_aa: CASSPQITFEQFF

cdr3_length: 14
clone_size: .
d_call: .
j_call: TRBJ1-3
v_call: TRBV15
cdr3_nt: TGTGCCACCACGAAGGGGCAGTATGGAAACACCATATATTTT
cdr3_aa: CATTKGQYGNTIYF

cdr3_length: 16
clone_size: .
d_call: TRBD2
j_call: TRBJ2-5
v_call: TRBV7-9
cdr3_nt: TGTGCCAGCAGCCCTGGACTAGCGGATTCACAAGAGACCCAGTACTTC
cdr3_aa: CASSPGLADSQETQYF

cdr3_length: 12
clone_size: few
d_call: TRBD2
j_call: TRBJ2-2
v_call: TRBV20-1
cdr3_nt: TGCAGTGCTAGAACCCTAGCGGGATTGATGTTTTTT
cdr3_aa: CSARTLAGLMFF

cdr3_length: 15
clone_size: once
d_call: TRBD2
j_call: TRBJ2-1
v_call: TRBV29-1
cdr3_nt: TGCAGCGTTGACTTAGCGGGGGGTCTCTACAATGAGCAGTTCTTC
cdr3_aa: CSVDLAGGLYNEQFF

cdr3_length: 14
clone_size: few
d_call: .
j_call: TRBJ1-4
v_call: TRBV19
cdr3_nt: TGTGCCAGTAGTCTGTTGGGAGATAATGAAAAACTGTTTTTT
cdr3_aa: CASSLLGDNEKLFF

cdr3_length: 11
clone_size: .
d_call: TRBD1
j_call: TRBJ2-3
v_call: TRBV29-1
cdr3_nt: TGCAGCGGGGACAGGGGAGATACGCAGTATTTT
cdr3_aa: CSGDRGDTQYF

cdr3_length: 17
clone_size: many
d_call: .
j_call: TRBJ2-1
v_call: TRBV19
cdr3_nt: TGTGCCAGTAGTCAGGGTACCGTACCATTGTCCTACAATGAGCAGTTCTTC
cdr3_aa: CASSQGTVPLSYNEQFF

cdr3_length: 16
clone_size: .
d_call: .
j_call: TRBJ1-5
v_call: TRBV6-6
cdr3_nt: TGTGCCAGCAGGGGGGGGGGGACCAGTGGAAATCAGCCCCAGCATTTT
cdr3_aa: CASRGGGTSGNQPQHF

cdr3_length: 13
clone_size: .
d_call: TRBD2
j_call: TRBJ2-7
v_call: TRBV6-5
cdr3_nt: TGTGCCAGCAAGGAGGCGGGAGGGTACGAGCAGTACTTC
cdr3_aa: CASKEAGGYEQYF

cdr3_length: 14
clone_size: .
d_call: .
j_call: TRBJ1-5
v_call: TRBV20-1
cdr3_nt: TGCAGTGCGCCGGAGACAGGTACCAATCAGCCCCAGCATTTT
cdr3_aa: CSAPETGTNQPQHF

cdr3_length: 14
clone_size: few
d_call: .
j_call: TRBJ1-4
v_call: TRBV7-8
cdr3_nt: TGTGCCAGCAGCCCACGAGGGGCGGTTGAAAAACTGTTTTTT
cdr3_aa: CASSPRGAVEKLFF

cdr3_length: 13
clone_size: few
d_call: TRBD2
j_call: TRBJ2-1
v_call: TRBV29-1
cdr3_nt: TGCAGCGTAGGGACTAGCGGCTACAATGAGCAGTTCTTC
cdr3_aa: CSVGTSGYNEQFF

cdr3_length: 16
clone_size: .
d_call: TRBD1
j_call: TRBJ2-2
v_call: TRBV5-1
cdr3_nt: TGCGCCAGCAGCAAATCCAGGGGGCGCCGCACCGGGGAGCTGTTTTTT
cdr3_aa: CASSKSRGRRTGELFF

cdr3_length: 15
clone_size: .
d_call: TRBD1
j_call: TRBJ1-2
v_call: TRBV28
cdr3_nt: TGTGCCAGCAGTTCTATACCGGGACAGCACTATGGCTACACCTTC
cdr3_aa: CASSSIPGQHYGYTF

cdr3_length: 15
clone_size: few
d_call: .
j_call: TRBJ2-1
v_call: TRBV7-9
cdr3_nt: TGTGCCAGCAGCTTAGGTAGCTCCAGGACCGATGAGCAGTTCTTC
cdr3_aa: CASSLGSSRTDEQFF

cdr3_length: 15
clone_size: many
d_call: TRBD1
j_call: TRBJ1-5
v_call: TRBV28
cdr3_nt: TGTGCCAGCAGTTTTAGACAGGGGGCCGATCAGCCCCAGCATTTT
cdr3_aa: CASSFRQGADQPQHF

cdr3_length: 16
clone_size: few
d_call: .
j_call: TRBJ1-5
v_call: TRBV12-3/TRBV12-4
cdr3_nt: TGTGCCAGCAGAGTGTCGGGGGAGGGAAGCAATCAGCCCCAGCATTTT
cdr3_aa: CASRVSGEGSNQPQHF

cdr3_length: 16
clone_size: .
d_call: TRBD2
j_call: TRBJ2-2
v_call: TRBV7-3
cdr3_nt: TGTGCCAGCAGCAAGCTAGCGGGGGCTGGGGCCGGGGAGCTGTTTTTT
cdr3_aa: CASSKLAGAGAGELFF

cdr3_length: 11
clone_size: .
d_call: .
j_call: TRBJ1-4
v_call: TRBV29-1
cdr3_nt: TGCAGCGGCGGAAGCGCTGAAAAACTGTTTTTT
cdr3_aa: CSGGSAEKLFF

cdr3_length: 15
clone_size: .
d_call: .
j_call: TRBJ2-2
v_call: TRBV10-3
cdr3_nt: TGTGCCATCAGTGAACAGGGGAGGGTCACCGGGGAGCTGTTTTTT
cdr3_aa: CAISEQGRVTGELFF

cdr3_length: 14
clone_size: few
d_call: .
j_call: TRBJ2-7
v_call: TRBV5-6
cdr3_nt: TGTGCCAGCAGCGTCACCGGGTCCACCTACGAGCAGTACTTC
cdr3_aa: CASSVTGSTYEQYF

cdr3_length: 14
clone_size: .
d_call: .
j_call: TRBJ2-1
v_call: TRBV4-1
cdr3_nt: TGTGCCAGCAGCCAAGAAAGTGGTTACAATGAGCAGTTCTTC
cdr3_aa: CASSQESGYNEQFF

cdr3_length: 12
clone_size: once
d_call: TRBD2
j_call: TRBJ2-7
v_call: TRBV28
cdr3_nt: TGTACCTCGACTAGCGGCTCCTACGAGCAGTACTTC
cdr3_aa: CTSTSGSYEQYF

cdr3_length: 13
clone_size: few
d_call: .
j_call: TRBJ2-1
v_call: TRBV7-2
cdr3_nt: TGTGCCAGCAGCTTACAGGGGTGGAATGAGCAGTTCTTC
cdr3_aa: CASSLQGWNEQFF

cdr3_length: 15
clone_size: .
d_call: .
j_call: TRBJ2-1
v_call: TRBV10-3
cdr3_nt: TGTGCCATCAGTGGTGGAGCGAGCTCCTACAATGAGCAGTTCTTC
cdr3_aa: CAISGGASSYNEQFF

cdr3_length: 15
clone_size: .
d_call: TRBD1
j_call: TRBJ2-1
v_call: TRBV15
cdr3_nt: TGTGCCACCAGTCGGTGGGACAGGGGGGCTTATGAGCAGTTCTTC
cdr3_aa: CATSRWDRGAYEQFF

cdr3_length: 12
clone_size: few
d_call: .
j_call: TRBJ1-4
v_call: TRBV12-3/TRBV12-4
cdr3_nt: TGTGCCAGCAGTTTATTGGTCGACAAACTGTTTTTT
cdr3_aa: CASSLLVDKLFF

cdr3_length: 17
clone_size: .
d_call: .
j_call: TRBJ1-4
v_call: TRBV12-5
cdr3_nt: TGTGCTAGTGGTTCCTGTACGGGGGGCAGTGAGAATGAAAAACTGTTTTTT
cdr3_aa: CASGSCTGGSENEKLFF

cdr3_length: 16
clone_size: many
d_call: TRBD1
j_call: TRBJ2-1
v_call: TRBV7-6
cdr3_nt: TGTGCCAGCAGCTTAGCGAGGACAGGGCCCAACAATGAGCAGTTCTTC
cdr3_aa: CASSLARTGPNNEQFF

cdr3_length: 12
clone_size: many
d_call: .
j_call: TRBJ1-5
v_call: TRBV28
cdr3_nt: TGTGCCAGCAGAGAATCGAATCAGCCCCAGCATTTT
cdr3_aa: CASRESNQPQHF

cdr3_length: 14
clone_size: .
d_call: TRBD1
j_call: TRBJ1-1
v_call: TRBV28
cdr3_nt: TGTGCCAGCATTCAGAGGACAGGGAGCGCTGAAGCTTTCTTT
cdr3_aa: CASIQRTGSAEAFF

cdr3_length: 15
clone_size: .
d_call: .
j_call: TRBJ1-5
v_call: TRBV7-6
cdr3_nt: TGTGCCAGCATTCTATACAGGGACGGCAATCAGCCCCAGCATTTT
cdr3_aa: CASILYRDGNQPQHF

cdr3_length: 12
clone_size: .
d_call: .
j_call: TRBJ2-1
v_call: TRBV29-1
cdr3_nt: TGCAGCGTTGAGGTGTCGGGGAATGAGCAGTTCTTC
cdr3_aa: CSVEVSGNEQFF

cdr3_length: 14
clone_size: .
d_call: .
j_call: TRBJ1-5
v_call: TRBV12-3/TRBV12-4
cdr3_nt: TGTGCCAGCAGTTTAGGTTTCGGGTTGCAGCCCCAGCATTTT
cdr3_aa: CASSLGFGLQPQHF

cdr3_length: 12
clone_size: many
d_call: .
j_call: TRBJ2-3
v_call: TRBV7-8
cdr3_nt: TGTGCCAGCAGCTTCGGCCCAGATACGCAGTATTTT
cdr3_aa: CASSFGPDTQYF

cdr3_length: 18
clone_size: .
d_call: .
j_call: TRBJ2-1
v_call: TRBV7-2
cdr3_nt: TGTGCCAGCAGCTCCAACCCCGCCTGGGCGAGGAATTACAATGAGCAGTTCTTC
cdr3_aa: CASSSNPAWARNYNEQFF

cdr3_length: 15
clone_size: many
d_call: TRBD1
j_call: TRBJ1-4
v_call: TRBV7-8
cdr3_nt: TGTGCCAGCAGCCAAGAGGGACAGTCAAATGAAAAACTGTTTTTT
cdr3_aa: CASSQEGQSNEKLFF

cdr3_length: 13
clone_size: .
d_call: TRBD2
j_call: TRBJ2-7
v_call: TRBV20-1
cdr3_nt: TGCAGTGCTAGGCCGGGACTAGTCTACGAGCAGTACTTC
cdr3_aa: CSARPGLVYEQYF

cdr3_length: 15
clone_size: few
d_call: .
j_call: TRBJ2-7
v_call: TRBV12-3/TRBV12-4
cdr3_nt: TGTGCCAGCAGTTTAGCGAACAGGGCTAGGTACGAGCAGTACTTC
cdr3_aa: CASSLANRARYEQYF

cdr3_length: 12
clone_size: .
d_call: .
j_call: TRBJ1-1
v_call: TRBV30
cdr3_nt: TGTGCCTGGAGTCATCCGAACACTGAAGCTTTCTTT
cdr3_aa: CAWSHPNTEAFF

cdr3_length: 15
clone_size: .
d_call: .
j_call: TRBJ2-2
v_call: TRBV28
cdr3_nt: TGTGCCAGCAGTTTAAGACGCACGAACACCGGGGAGCTGTTTTTT
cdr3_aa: CASSLRRTNTGELFF

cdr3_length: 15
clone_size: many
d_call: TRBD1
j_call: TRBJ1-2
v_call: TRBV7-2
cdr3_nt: TGTGCCAGCAGCCCAAGGACAGGGGGCCCGTATGGCTACACCTTC
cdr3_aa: CASSPRTGGPYGYTF

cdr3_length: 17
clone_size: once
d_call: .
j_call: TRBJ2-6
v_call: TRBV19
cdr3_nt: TGTGCCAGTAGGCCCGGATTGATCCGTTCTGGGGCCAACGTCCTGACTTTC
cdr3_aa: CASRPGLIRSGANVLTF

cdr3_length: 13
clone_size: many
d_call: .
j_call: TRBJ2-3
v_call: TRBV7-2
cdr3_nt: TGTGCCAGCAGCACCCTCGGAGCAGATACGCAGTATTTT
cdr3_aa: CASSTLGADTQYF

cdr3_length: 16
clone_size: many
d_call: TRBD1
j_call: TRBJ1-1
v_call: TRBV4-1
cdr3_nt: TGCGCCAGCAGCCAAGGTCCTGACAGGGTGGGGACTGAAGCTTTCTTT
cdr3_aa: CASSQGPDRVGTEAFF

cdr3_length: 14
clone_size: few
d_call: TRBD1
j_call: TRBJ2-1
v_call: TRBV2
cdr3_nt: TGTGCCAGCAGTGACCGGGACAGATACAATGAGCAGTTCTTC
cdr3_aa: CASSDRDRYNEQFF

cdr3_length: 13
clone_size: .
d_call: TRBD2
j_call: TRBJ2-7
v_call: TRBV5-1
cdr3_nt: TGCGCCAGCACAACCGGGACTAGCAACGAGCAGTACTTC
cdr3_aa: CASTTGTSNEQYF

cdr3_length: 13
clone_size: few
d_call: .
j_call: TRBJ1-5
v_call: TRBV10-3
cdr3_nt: TGTGCCATCAGTCCAGCGGGCAATCAGCCCCAGCATTTT
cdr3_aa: CAISPAGNQPQHF

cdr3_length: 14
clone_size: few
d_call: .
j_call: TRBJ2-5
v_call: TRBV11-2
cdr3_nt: TGTGCCAGCAGTCGACAAGGGGGTTTTGAGACCCAGTACTTC
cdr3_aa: CASSRQGGFETQYF